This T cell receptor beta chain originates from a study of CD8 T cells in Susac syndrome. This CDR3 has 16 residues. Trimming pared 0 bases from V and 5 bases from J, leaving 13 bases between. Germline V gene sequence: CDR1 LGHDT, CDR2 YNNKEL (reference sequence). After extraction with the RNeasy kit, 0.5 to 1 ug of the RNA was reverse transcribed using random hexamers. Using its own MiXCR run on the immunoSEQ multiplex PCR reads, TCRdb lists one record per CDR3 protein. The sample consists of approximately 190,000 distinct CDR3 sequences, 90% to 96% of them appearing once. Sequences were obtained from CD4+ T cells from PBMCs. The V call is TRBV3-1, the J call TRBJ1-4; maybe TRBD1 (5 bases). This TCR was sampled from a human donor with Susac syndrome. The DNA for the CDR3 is TGTGCCAGCAGCCAAGAAGTCGGACATCGAAATGAAAAACTGTTTTTT. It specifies CASSQEVGHRNEKLFF.